Listed below are T cell receptor beta chains from one sample, sequenced in a study of regulatory T cells in long-lasting Graves disease. TCRdb independently ran MiXCR on the multiplex PCR reads; one entry per CDR3 protein. The profile covers about half a million distinct CDR3 sequences, with under 25% appearing a single time and around 14% taken by the ten largest. The specimen was peripheral blood mononuclear cells (PBMCs), collected when the disease was refractory, from a patient treated with antithyroid drugs. The receptors come from a female donor with Graves disease. CDR3s include the opening cysteine and the closing phenylalanine or tryptophan. A D gene is named only where the DNA matches it firmly. A clone size is listed for some rows: how often the clone was seen (once, few, many), or a class if it is expanded.

TRBJ1-3,NA,TRBD1,TRBV6-1,CASSYGGTVSGNTIYF,TGTGCCAGCAGTTACGGAGGGACAGTCTCTGGAAACACCATATATTTT
TRBJ1-1,many,NA,TRBV5-1,CASSRWDLLNTEAFF,TGCGCCAGCAGCCGATGGGACCTTCTCAACACTGAAGCTTTCTTT
TRBJ1-2,NA,NA,TRBV20-1,CSAEGEMGGYTF,TGCAGTGCTGAAGGGGAAATGGGCGGCTACACCTTC
TRBJ1-4,many,NA,TRBV28,CASSLSIRGWTNEKLFF,TGTGCCAGCAGTTTGTCAATCAGGGGTTGGACTAATGAAAAACTGTTTTTT
TRBJ1-3,few,NA,TRBV28,CASRAGQLNTIYF,TGTGCCAGCAGGGCAGGACAGTTAAACACCATATATTTT
TRBJ2-5,many,NA,TRBV28,CASSQRTVEETQYF,TGTGCCAGCAGCCAGAGGACAGTAGAAGAGACCCAGTACTTC
TRBJ2-7,many,TRBD2,TRBV7-2,CASSLGLAGRDQYF,TGTGCCAGCAGCCTTGGACTAGCGGGGAGGGATCAGTACTTC
TRBJ2-7,few,TRBD2,TRBV9,CASSPGEGDEQYF,TGTGCCAGCAGCCCTGGGGAGGGCGACGAGCAGTACTTC
TRBJ2-7,few,NA,TRBV28,CASSQGLGGYEQYF,TGTGCCAGCAGTCAGGGATTGGGAGGCTACGAGCAGTACTTC
TRBJ2-5,many,TRBD2,TRBV28,CASRGGRRSNREETQYF,TGTGCCAGCAGGGGCGGGAGGAGGAGCAACAGGGAAGAGACCCAGTACTTC
TRBJ2-7,many,TRBD2,TRBV6-2/TRBV6-3,CASSYSVDSGSYEQYF,TGTGCCAGCAGTTACTCTGTGGATAGCGGGAGTTACGAGCAGTACTTC
TRBJ2-4,NA,NA,TRBV14,CASSHPPWGQNIQYF,TGTGCCAGCAGCCACCCCCCGTGGGGCCAAAACATTCAGTACTTC
TRBJ1-1,NA,NA,TRBV25-1,CASSRGGAAGAFF,TGTGCCAGCAGTAGAGGAGGGGCAGCTGGAGCTTTCTTT
TRBJ2-5,many,NA,TRBV28,CASSLSGTQYF,TGTGCCAGCAGCCTTAGTGGGACCCAGTACTTC
TRBJ2-2,NA,NA,TRBV6-2/TRBV6-3,CASSSPPGRGGWELFF,TGTGCCAGCAGTTCCCCCCCGGGTAGGGGGGGGTGGGAGCTGTTTTTT
TRBJ2-7,many,TRBD1,TRBV19,CATGQGWKNEQYF,TGTGCCACCGGACAGGGATGGAAAAACGAGCAGTACTTC
TRBJ2-2,many,NA,TRBV5-6,CASSLRGELFF,TGTGCCAGCAGCTTACGCGGGGAGCTGTTTTTT
TRBJ2-7,NA,NA,TRBV3-1,CASRSSTIAYEQYF,TGTGCCAGCAGGTCTTCTACTATAGCGTACGAGCAGTACTTC
TRBJ2-7,many,NA,TRBV7-2,CASSLVKGPAGEQYF,TGTGCCAGCAGCTTAGTTAAGGGACCGGCCGGCGAGCAGTACTTC
TRBJ1-2,many,NA,TRBV7-2,CASSYESTGYTF,TGTGCCAGCAGCTATGAATCGACTGGCTACACCTTC
TRBJ2-7,NA,TRBD1,TRBV13,CASSPGQGDYEQYF,TGTGCCAGCAGCCCGGGACAGGGTGATTACGAGCAGTACTTC
TRBJ2-5,once,NA,TRBV29-1,CSVEVWMGRNRETQYF,TGCAGCGTTGAGGTATGGATGGGACGGAACAGGGAGACCCAGTACTTC
TRBJ1-2,many,TRBD1,TRBV9,CASSYRQGRDGYTF,TGTGCCAGCAGCTACAGACAGGGGAGGGATGGCTACACCTTC
TRBJ2-7,few,NA,TRBV19,CASSIGQYYEQYF,TGTGCCAGTAGTATAGGACAGTACTACGAGCAGTACTTC
TRBJ2-5,many,TRBD2,TRBV20-1,CSATLSGEETQYF,TGCAGTGCTACCCTTAGCGGGGAAGAGACCCAGTACTTC
TRBJ1-3,NA,TRBD1,TRBV11-3,CASSFDRGGGNTIYF,TGTGCCAGCAGCTTCGACAGGGGTGGTGGAAACACCATATATTTT
TRBJ2-1,NA,NA,TRBV2,CASSPRQGLGEQFF,TGTGCCAGCAGTCCTAGGCAGGGACTCGGGGAGCAGTTCTTC
TRBJ1-5,many,NA,TRBV28,CASSFTYSNQPQHF,TGTGCCAGCAGTTTTACATATAGCAATCAGCCCCAGCATTTT
TRBJ2-3,few,TRBD2,TRBV28,CASDGSGSQATQYF,TGTGCCAGCGATGGTAGCGGGAGTCAGGCTACGCAGTATTTT
TRBJ2-5,few,TRBD2,TRBV14,CASSRLAGAETQYF,TGTGCCAGCAGCAGGCTAGCGGGGGCGGAGACCCAGTACTTC
TRBJ1-3,NA,NA,TRBV19,CASRYVPGNTIYF,TGTGCCAGTCGCTACGTGCCTGGAAACACCATATATTTT
TRBJ2-7,few,NA,TRBV28,CASSLYLDYEQYF,TGTGCCAGCAGTTTATACTTGGACTACGAGCAGTACTTC
TRBJ2-1,many,TRBD2,TRBV28,CASSRGGTQPHNEQFF,TGTGCCAGCAGTCGGGGGGGCACCCAGCCCCACAATGAGCAGTTCTTC
TRBJ2-7,NA,TRBD2,TRBV6-5,CASSYAGTSLYEQYF,TGTGCCAGCAGTTACGCGGGGACTAGTCTCTACGAGCAGTACTTC
TRBJ2-3,NA,NA,TRBV28,CASTTTGIGPDTQYF,TGTGCCAGCACCACTACAGGGATCGGCCCAGATACGCAGTATTTT
TRBJ1-5,many,NA,TRBV2,CASSVGREQPQHF,TGTGCCAGCAGTGTCGGCAGGGAACAGCCCCAGCATTTT
TRBJ1-6,many,NA,TRBV6-5,CASSYFSGEVGSPLHF,TGTGCCAGCAGTTACTTCTCAGGGGAAGTGGGGTCACCCCTCCACTTT
TRBJ1-4,few,NA,TRBV7-9,CASSLAWDGNEKLFF,TGTGCCAGCAGCTTAGCGTGGGACGGGAATGAAAAACTGTTTTTT
TRBJ2-2,NA,NA,TRBV29-1,CSVRGGGSLTNTGELFF,TGCAGCGTCCGCGGAGGAGGGTCACTGACGAACACCGGGGAGCTGTTTTTT
TRBJ2-7,many,TRBD1,TRBV2,CASSEAQGYEQYF,TGTGCCAGCAGTGAAGCACAGGGGTACGAGCAGTACTTC
TRBJ2-2,NA,TRBD1,TRBV13,CASSLTGMATGELFF,TGTGCCAGCAGCTTGACAGGGATGGCGACCGGGGAGCTGTTTTTT
TRBJ1-5,NA,NA,TRBV29-1,CSVQGDEGPQHF,TGCAGCGTTCAAGGGGACGAGGGGCCCCAGCATTTT
TRBJ2-7,few,NA,TRBV7-9,CASSLAEQYF,TGTGCCAGCAGCTTAGCGGAGCAGTACTTC
TRBJ2-7,NA,NA,TRBV30,CAWGPSYEQYF,TGTGCCTGGGGTCCCTCTTACGAGCAGTACTTC
TRBJ2-7,few,TRBD2,TRBV10-3,CANLGGRTTTRAYEQYF,TGTGCCAATTTAGGCGGGAGGACCACTACACGAGCCTACGAGCAGTACTTC
TRBJ2-5,NA,NA,TRBV4-1,CASSQQGDLEETQYF,TGCGCCAGCAGCCAACAGGGAGACCTTGAAGAGACCCAGTACTTC
TRBJ2-7,NA,NA,TRBV30,CAWSVGTDYEQYF,TGTGCCTGGAGTGTGGGGACGGACTACGAGCAGTACTTC
TRBJ1-1,NA,NA,TRBV13,CASSRTDSSEAFF,TGTGCCAGCAGCCGGACCGATTCCTCTGAAGCTTTCTTT
TRBJ2-7,many,TRBD2,TRBV6-1,CASSEPLAGYYEQYF,TGTGCCAGCAGTGAACCCCTAGCGGGGTACTACGAGCAGTACTTC
TRBJ1-1,many,NA,TRBV11-2,CASSLDRRGNTEAFF,TGTGCCAGCAGCTTAGACAGGAGAGGGAACACTGAAGCTTTCTTT
TRBJ1-5,NA,TRBD1,TRBV27,CASSLSGRGLGNQPQHF,TGTGCCAGCAGTTTATCTGGCAGGGGGCTAGGCAATCAGCCCCAGCATTTT
TRBJ1-1,many,NA,TRBV12-3/TRBV12-4,CASSYRDPRLNTEAFF,TGTGCCAGCAGTTATAGGGATCCACGGCTGAACACTGAAGCTTTCTTT
TRBJ2-5,NA,TRBD1,TRBV4-1,CASSRPGQGQETQYF,TGCGCCAGCAGCCGCCCAGGACAGGGGCAGGAGACCCAGTACTTC
TRBJ2-7,few,TRBD1,TRBV19,CASSIGRTGEGEQYF,TGTGCCAGTAGTATAGGAAGGACAGGGGAAGGCGAGCAGTACTTC
TRBJ1-2,many,TRBD1,TRBV7-2,CASSPWGQGVYGYTF,TGTGCCAGCAGCCCATGGGGACAGGGGGTCTATGGCTACACCTTC
TRBJ2-1,few,TRBD1,TRBV7-9,CASSSQGWNEQFF,TGTGCCAGCAGCTCACAGGGGTGGAATGAGCAGTTCTTC
TRBJ2-7,many,NA,TRBV6-5,CASSYSSSPADFSYEQYF,TGTGCCAGCAGTTACTCGAGTAGTCCAGCGGACTTCTCCTACGAGCAGTACTTC
TRBJ1-4,many,TRBD1,TRBV12-3/TRBV12-4,CASSLNRGNEKLFF,TGTGCCAGCAGTTTGAACAGGGGCAACGAAAAACTGTTTTTT
TRBJ1-2,many,NA,TRBV9,CASSDTNPTAYTF,TGTGCCAGCAGCGACACAAACCCGACAGCCTACACCTTC
TRBJ1-4,many,NA,TRBV6-5,CASSYSPELGEKLFF,TGTGCCAGCAGTTACTCGCCAGAACTAGGAGAAAAACTGTTTTTT